These T cell receptor beta chains were read from a single sample in a study of blood T cell repertoires in COVID-19. Generated by immunoSEQ multiplex PCR, the TCRdb table keeps only in-frame clones and is missing some. The repertoire holds about 160,000 clones, 82% seen once, with roughly a tenth in the top ten. Sequencing was performed on peripheral blood. These TCRs come from a woman of 80 years or more with active or convalescent COVID-19. Both conserved end residues are part of each CDR3. Fields, in order: V gene, D gene, J gene, CDR3 protein. D genes are given only for firm matches.

v_gene: TRBV19
d_gene: NA
j_gene: TRBJ1-5
CDR3aa: CASSIRLYNQPQHF

v_gene: TRBV30
d_gene: TRBD1
j_gene: TRBJ2-4
CDR3aa: CAWSPWGQGADIQYF

v_gene: TRBV6-6
d_gene: TRBD1
j_gene: TRBJ2-5
CDR3aa: CASSRQGKETQYF

v_gene: TRBV27
d_gene: TRBD2
j_gene: TRBJ2-7
CDR3aa: CASSLVAGYEQYF

v_gene: TRBV6-1
d_gene: NA
j_gene: TRBJ2-1
CDR3aa: CASSERTPQSGEQFF

v_gene: TRBV5-1
d_gene: NA
j_gene: TRBJ2-7
CDR3aa: CASSLVVSSYEQYF

v_gene: TRBV6-5
d_gene: NA
j_gene: TRBJ1-3
CDR3aa: CASRQTGFGNTIYF

v_gene: TRBV29-1
d_gene: TRBD2
j_gene: TRBJ2-7
CDR3aa: CSVRGLADARYEQYF

v_gene: TRBV28
d_gene: TRBD1
j_gene: TRBJ2-3
CDR3aa: CASSLFGTARDTQYF

v_gene: TRBV10-1
d_gene: TRBD1
j_gene: TRBJ1-3
CDR3aa: CASSERQGSTGNTIYF

v_gene: TRBV29-1
d_gene: NA
j_gene: TRBJ2-1
CDR3aa: CSVESGTPDNEQFF

v_gene: TRBV2
d_gene: NA
j_gene: TRBJ1-1
CDR3aa: CASSLGRRSTEAFF

v_gene: TRBV6-1
d_gene: TRBD1
j_gene: TRBJ1-1
CDR3aa: CASSPYQGAHEAFF

v_gene: TRBV2
d_gene: NA
j_gene: TRBJ1-5
CDR3aa: CASRDSSNQPQHF

v_gene: TRBV2
d_gene: NA
j_gene: TRBJ2-7
CDR3aa: CARAEQYF

v_gene: TRBV25-1
d_gene: NA
j_gene: TRBJ1-1
CDR3aa: CASTRNTEAFF

v_gene: TRBV21-1
d_gene: NA
j_gene: TRBJ1-1
CDR3aa: CASSSRAGELF

v_gene: TRBV3-1/TRBV3-2
d_gene: NA
j_gene: TRBJ2-3
CDR3aa: CASSLTSTDTQYF

v_gene: TRBV7-3
d_gene: TRBD2
j_gene: TRBJ2-1
CDR3aa: CASSPRLAGGPNEQFF

v_gene: TRBV2
d_gene: NA
j_gene: TRBJ1-5
CDR3aa: CASYRDGNQPQHF

v_gene: TRBV19
d_gene: NA
j_gene: TRBJ1-6
CDR3aa: CASSLGRGSYNSPLHF

v_gene: TRBV7-9
d_gene: NA
j_gene: TRBJ1-2
CDR3aa: CASSLARGSLIYGYTF

v_gene: TRBV6-5
d_gene: TRBD1
j_gene: TRBJ1-1
CDR3aa: CASSHPRGEAFF

v_gene: TRBV7-3
d_gene: NA
j_gene: TRBJ1-5
CDR3aa: CASSLLSGDQPQHF

v_gene: TRBV5-1
d_gene: NA
j_gene: TRBJ1-6
CDR3aa: CASSQRGPPLHF

v_gene: TRBV19
d_gene: TRBD1
j_gene: TRBJ1-2
CDR3aa: CASRGQGRSGYTF

v_gene: TRBV28
d_gene: TRBD1
j_gene: TRBJ1-2
CDR3aa: CASSLDRGGYGYTF

v_gene: TRBV19
d_gene: NA
j_gene: TRBJ1-5
CDR3aa: CASSIDRLSQPQHF

v_gene: TRBV30
d_gene: NA
j_gene: TRBJ2-7
CDR3aa: CAWSVGAVYEQYF

v_gene: TRBV9
d_gene: NA
j_gene: TRBJ1-2
CDR3aa: CASSVDSVPLRGYTF

v_gene: TRBV11-3
d_gene: NA
j_gene: TRBJ2-1
CDR3aa: CASSLDRGDYNEQFF

v_gene: TRBV7-2
d_gene: TRBD2
j_gene: TRBJ2-1
CDR3aa: CASSSPGTSGRDNEQFF

v_gene: TRBV11-2
d_gene: TRBD2
j_gene: TRBJ2-7
CDR3aa: CASSLEGLARREQYF

v_gene: TRBV19
d_gene: NA
j_gene: TRBJ2-4
CDR3aa: CASSAGWDIQYF

v_gene: TRBV19
d_gene: NA
j_gene: TRBJ1-1
CDR3aa: CASSIWGGNSEAFF

v_gene: TRBV30
d_gene: TRBD2
j_gene: TRBJ2-3
CDR3aa: CAGTASGGTDTQYF

v_gene: TRBV18
d_gene: NA
j_gene: TRBJ2-5
CDR3aa: CASSQGRGVSETQYF

v_gene: TRBV7-9
d_gene: NA
j_gene: TRBJ2-2
CDR3aa: CASVEDTGELFF

v_gene: TRBV3-1/TRBV3-2
d_gene: NA
j_gene: TRBJ1-2
CDR3aa: CASSQGADYGYTF

v_gene: TRBV5-6
d_gene: NA
j_gene: TRBJ2-1
CDR3aa: CASSSIDYEQFF